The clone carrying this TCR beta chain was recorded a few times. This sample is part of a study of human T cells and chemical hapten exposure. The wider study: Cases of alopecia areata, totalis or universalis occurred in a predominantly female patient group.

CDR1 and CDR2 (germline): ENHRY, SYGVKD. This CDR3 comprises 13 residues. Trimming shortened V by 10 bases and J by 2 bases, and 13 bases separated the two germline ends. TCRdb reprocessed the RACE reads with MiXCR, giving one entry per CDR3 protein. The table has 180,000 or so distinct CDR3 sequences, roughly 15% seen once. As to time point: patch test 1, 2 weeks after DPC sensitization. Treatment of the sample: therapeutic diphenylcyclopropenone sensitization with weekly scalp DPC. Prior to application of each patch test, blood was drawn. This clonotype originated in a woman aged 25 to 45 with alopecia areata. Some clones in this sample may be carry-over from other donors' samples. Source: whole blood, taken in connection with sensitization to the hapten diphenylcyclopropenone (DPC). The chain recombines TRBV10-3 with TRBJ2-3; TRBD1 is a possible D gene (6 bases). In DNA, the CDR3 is TGTGCCACCAAAGGACAGTCCACAGATACGCAGTATTTT. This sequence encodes CATKGQSTDTQYF.